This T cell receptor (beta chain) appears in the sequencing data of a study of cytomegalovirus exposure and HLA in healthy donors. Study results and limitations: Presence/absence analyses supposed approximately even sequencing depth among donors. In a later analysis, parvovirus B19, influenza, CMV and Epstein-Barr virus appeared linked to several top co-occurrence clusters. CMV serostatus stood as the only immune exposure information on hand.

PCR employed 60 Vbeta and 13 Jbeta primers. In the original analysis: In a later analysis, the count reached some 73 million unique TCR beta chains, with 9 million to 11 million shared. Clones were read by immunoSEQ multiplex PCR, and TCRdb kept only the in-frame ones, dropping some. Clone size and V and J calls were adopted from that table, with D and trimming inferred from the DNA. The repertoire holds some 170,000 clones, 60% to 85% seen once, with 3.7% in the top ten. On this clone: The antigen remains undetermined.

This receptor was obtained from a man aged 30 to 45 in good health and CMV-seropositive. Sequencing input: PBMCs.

As DNA, the CDR3 is TGTGCCAGCACCAAGAGGGACAGGGGTACTGAAGCTTTCTTT. Amino acids: CASTKRDRGTEAFF. The V gene is TRBV28, the J gene TRBJ1-1; 10 bases align to TRBD1. The V and J ends lost 7 bases and 5 bases, in that order; junction bases with no gene match: 7. Germline loops: CDR1 MDHEN, CDR2 SYDVKM. CDR3 length: 14 residues.